Following are 2 T cell receptor beta chains from one sample sequenced in a study of blood T cell repertoires in COVID-19. Assay: immunoSEQ multiplex PCR; the TCRdb copy retains only in-frame clones and omits some. The sample lists roughly 300,000 clones; about nine tenths were seen once. Sequencing input: peripheral blood. Source of these receptors: a woman aged 25 to 39 with COVID-19, enrolled during active disease.

This rearrangement joins TRBV6-5 to TRBJ2-7, with TRBD2 matching over 11 bases. The junction had 6 bases not matched to a gene; V was cut back by 5 bases and J by 3 bases. CDR3 size: 15 residues. Germline V gene sequence: CDR1 MNHEY, CDR2 SVGAGI. The CDR3 here is CASSISGRAVYEQYF. The CDR3, as DNA: TGTGCCAGCAGTATTAGCGGGAGGGCCGTCTACGAGCAGTACTTC.

The chain links TRBV24-1 to TRBJ2-1, with D perhaps matching TRBD2 (5 bases). V was shortened by 4 bases and J by 6 bases, with 9 bases between the two germline ends. The CDR3 covers 13 residues. Germline loops: CDR1 KGHDR, CDR2 SFDVKD. In DNA, the CDR3 is TGTGCCACCAGTGAGCGGGTTGGCAATGAGCAGTTCTTC. Its translation: CATSERVGNEQFF.